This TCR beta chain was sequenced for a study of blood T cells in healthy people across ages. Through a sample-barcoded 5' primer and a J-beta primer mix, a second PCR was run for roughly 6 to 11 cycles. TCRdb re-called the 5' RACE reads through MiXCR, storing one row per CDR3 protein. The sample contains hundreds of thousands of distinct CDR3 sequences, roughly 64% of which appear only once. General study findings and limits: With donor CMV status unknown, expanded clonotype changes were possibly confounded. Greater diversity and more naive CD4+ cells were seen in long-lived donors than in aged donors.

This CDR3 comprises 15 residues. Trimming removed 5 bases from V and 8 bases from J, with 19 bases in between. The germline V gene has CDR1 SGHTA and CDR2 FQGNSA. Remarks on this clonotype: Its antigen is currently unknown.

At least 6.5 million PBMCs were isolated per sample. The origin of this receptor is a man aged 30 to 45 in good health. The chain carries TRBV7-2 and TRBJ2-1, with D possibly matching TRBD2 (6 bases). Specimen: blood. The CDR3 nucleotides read TGTGCCAGCAGCCTATGGGGGGTAATGCGGGATGAGCAGTTCTTC. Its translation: CASSLWGVMRDEQFF.